This passage covers 26 T cell receptor beta chains from one sample sequenced in a study of cytomegalovirus exposure and HLA in healthy donors. The method was immunoSEQ multiplex PCR; TCRdb's version includes in-frame clones alone and lacks a portion of them. This table has more than 150,000 clones, about four fifths appearing once. Sequencing input: PBMCs. The receptor source for this set is a young woman in good health and CMV-seropositive.

The table lists this clone with a few counts. The chain is built from TRBV15 and TRBJ1-4; D is perhaps TRBD1 (5 bases). This CDR3 contains 13 residues. CDR1 is LNHNV and CDR2 is YYDKDF in the germline V gene (reference sequence). Trimming removed 0 bases at V and 8 bases at J, with 7 bases between. The CDR3 DNA reads TGTGCCACCAGCAGAGATGCAGGGGAAAAACTGTTTTTT. Protein sequence: CATSRDAGEKLFF.

This chain joins TRBV5-6 and TRBJ2-1; 11 nucleotides agree with TRBD2. This CDR3 is 13 amino acids long. Germline V gene sequence: CDR1 SGHDT, CDR2 YYEEEE. Trimming cost V 0 bases and J 15 bases; bases outside gene matches: 5. The CDR3 sequence is CASSLAPSGGRFF. The CDR3 DNA reads as TGTGCCAGCAGCTTGGCCCCTAGCGGGGGGAGGTTCTTC.

This clone occurred once. The chain is built from TRBV5-1 and TRBJ2-2, with D perhaps TRBD1 (6 bases). CDR1 and CDR2 from the germline V gene are SGHRS and YFSETQ. The ends were cut back, 1 base at V and 6 bases at J, with 13 bases in the middle. The CDR3 has 15 residues. Here the CDR3 reads CASSLNRDKSGELFF. The CDR3 nucleotides are TGCGCCAGCAGCTTGAACCGGGACAAGTCCGGGGAGCTGTTTTTT.

V and J are TRBV27 and TRBJ2-1; the D gene is possibly TRBD1 (8 bases). The CDR3 covers 16 residues. Germline loops: CDR1 MNHEY, CDR2 SMNVEV (reference sequence). Trimming took off 4 bases at V and 6 bases at J, with 19 bases between the two ends. The CDR3 bases are TGTGCCAGCAGTTCCACAGGGGGAGGGAGGGGCAATGAGCAGTTCTTC. As protein: CASSSTGGGRGNEQFF.

The rearrangement uses TRBV6-5 and TRBJ1-4, with D tentatively TRBD1 (6 bases). V lost 4 bases to trimming and J lost 7 bases, with 16 bases between them. The CDR3 runs to 15 residues. Germline CDR1 MNHEY, CDR2 SVGAGI. The CDR3 sequence: CASSSGQRRIEKLFF. The CDR3 DNA follows: TGTGCCAGCAGTTCCGGACAGAGGAGAATTGAAAAACTGTTTTTT.

The chain joins TRBV5-1 to TRBJ2-1, with 7 positions matching TRBD1. The CDR3 has 14 amino acids. Germline V lookup: CDR1 SGHRS, CDR2 YFSETQ. V gave up 1 base and J gave up 5 bases; unmatched junction bases: 3. The CDR3 DNA sequence: TGCGCCAGCAGCTTGACGGGACAGAACAATGAGCAGTTCTTC. Encoded protein: CASSLTGQNNEQFF.

The chain uses TRBV2 and TRBJ2-7; D gene ambiguous. From germline, CDR1 is SNHLY and CDR2 FYNNEI. Trimming stripped 7 bases from V and 2 bases from J, with 15 bases between. The CDR3 has 14 residues. CDR3 amino acids: CASTQEGIPYEQYF. Here the CDR3 DNA reads TGTGCCAGCACCCAGGAAGGAATTCCCTACGAGCAGTACTTC.

V and J are TRBV27 and TRBJ1-5; unclear D gene. V shed 0 bases and J shed 8 bases, with 11 bases lying between them. CDR1 is MNHEY, CDR2 SMNVEV, per germline (reference sequence). This CDR3 spans 14 amino acids. The CDR3 DNA reads TGTGCCAGCAGTTTATCGTCGGGTGGAGAGCCCCAGCATTTT. Translated: CASSLSSGGEPQHF.

V gene TRBV4-3 combines with J gene TRBJ2-3, with D possibly being TRBD1 (6 bases). This CDR3 is built from 15 residues. Germline V gene lookup returns CDR1 LGHNA and CDR2 YSLEER. The germline V and J ends were trimmed by 0 bases and 2 bases, with 9 bases remaining between them. The CDR3 is CASSQEGGYTDTQYF. In DNA, the CDR3 is TGCGCCAGCAGCCAAGAAGGGGGTTACACAGATACGCAGTATTTT.

The rearrangement uses TRBV11-1 and TRBJ2-1, with 12 positions matching TRBD1. Losses at the gene ends were 3 bases for V and 8 bases for J; bases not matched to a gene: 5. Germline V CDR1 and CDR2: SGHAT, FQDESV (reference sequence). CDR3 length: 15 amino acids. CDR3 coding DNA: TGTGCCAGCAGCTTCCGGGACAGGGGGCAGTATGAGCAGTTCTTC. Protein: CASSFRDRGQYEQFF.

This clone came up once. The genes are TRBV2 and TRBJ1-5, with 7 positions matching TRBD1. V shed 7 bases, J shed 1 base, and the junction held 7 bases outside the gene matches. Germline lookup yields CDR1 SNHLY and CDR2 FYNNEI. This CDR3 has 15 residues. The DNA for the CDR3 is TGTGCCAGCACAGAAACAGGGGTAAGCAATCAGCCCCAGCATTTT. Translated, it gives CASTETGVSNQPQHF.

The V and J genes are TRBV5-1 and TRBJ2-5; possibly TRBD2 for D (6 bases). The V gene's germline CDR1 is SGHRS and CDR2 YFSETQ. The V end was cut by 4 bases, the J end by 1 base, with 11 bases between. CDR3 size: 14 residues. The CDR3: CASSLLASQETQYF. The CDR3, as DNA: TGCGCCAGCAGCCTTCTAGCGTCCCAAGAGACCCAGTACTTC.

The chain employs TRBV2 and TRBJ1-5; TRBD1 might be the D (5 bases). V was shortened by 4 bases and J by 4 bases, with 14 bases between the two germline ends. Looked up from germline, CDR1 is SNHLY and CDR2 is FYNNEI. CDR3 length: 15 residues. The CDR3 sequence is CASSVLSGQNQPQHF. The DNA for the CDR3 is TGTGCCAGCAGTGTTCTTTCCGGACAAAATCAGCCCCAGCATTTT.

V and J are TRBV6-5 and TRBJ1-5, with D possibly matching TRBD1 (6 bases). CDR3 length equals 15 residues. Germline V CDR1 and CDR2: MNHEY, SVGAGI. Between the trimmed V and J ends, which lost 7 bases and 0 bases, there was a span of 13 bases. CDR3 protein: CASTAGGASNQPQHF. CDR3 in DNA: TGTGCCAGCACCGCGGGGGGGGCTAGCAATCAGCCCCAGCATTTT.

The CDR3 spells CAISPGQGMSESPLHF. The CDR3 coding sequence is TGTGCCATCAGCCCGGGACAGGGAATGTCAGAATCACCCCTCCACTTT. The chain carries TRBV10-3 and TRBJ1-6; TRBD1 matches 9 bases. The CDR3 length is 16 residues. Germline trimming cut 6 bases from V and 10 bases from J; bases unmatched to any gene: 13. Germline loops: CDR1 ENHRY, CDR2 SYGVKD.

In its sample, this clone was seen once. The gene calls are TRBV5-1 and TRBJ2-7; D may be TRBD1 (6 bases). Between the trimmed V and J ends, which lost 4 bases and 0 bases, there was a span of 11 bases. Germline CDR1 reads SGHRS; CDR2 reads YFSETQ. This CDR3 is built from 14 residues. In DNA, the CDR3 is TGCGCCAGCAGCCTCGGACAGTTCTCCTACGAGCAGTACTTC. It encodes CASSLGQFSYEQYF. The variable domain in full, with the rest retrieved from reference TRBV5-1 and TRBJ2-7, is KAGVTQTPRYLIKTRGQQVTLSCSPISGHRSVSWYQQTPGQGLQFLFEYFSETQRNKGNFPGRFSGRQFSNSRSEMNVSTLELGDSALYLCASSLGQFSYEQYFGPGTRLTVT.

The chain joins TRBV5-1 to TRBJ2-5, with TRBD1 matching 11 bases. The CDR3 spans 15 residues. With V trimmed by 5 bases and J by 5 bases, 8 bases remained unmatched. Germline values: CDR1 SGHRS, CDR2 YFSETQ. The DNA for the CDR3 is TGCGCCAGCAGACCCTCGGACAGGGGGCTTGAGACCCAGTACTTC. It is translated as CASRPSDRGLETQYF.

This clone was detected only a few times. The V call is TRBV7-9, the J call TRBJ2-7, with D tentatively TRBD1 (5 bases). Germline CDR1 is SEHNR and CDR2 is FQNEAQ (reference sequence). This CDR3 comprises 13 residues. The V end was cut by 6 bases, the J end by 4 bases, with 13 bases between. The CDR3 nucleotides are TGTGCCAGCAGTGGGTCAGGGCAGTACGAGCAGTACTTC. Its translation is CASSGSGQYEQYF.

The CDR3 sequence: CASSYGPGLAGGSTDTQYF. Here the CDR3 DNA reads TGTGCCAGCAGCTACGGTCCGGGACTAGCGGGGGGGAGCACAGATACGCAGTATTTT. This chain uses TRBV4-2 with TRBJ2-3; 16 bases fit TRBD2. Germline trimming cut 5 bases from V and 0 bases from J; bases unmatched to any gene: 8. The CDR3 is 19 residues long. Per germline, CDR1 LGHNA and CDR2 YNFKEQ.

The V gene is TRBV5-1, the J gene TRBJ1-1; maybe TRBD1 (6 bases). The CDR3 extends over 14 amino acids. Germline V gene lookup returns CDR1 SGHRS and CDR2 YFSETQ. V was shortened by 3 bases and J by 7 bases, with 16 bases between the two germline ends. CDR3 region: CASSWKGEKDEAFF. The CDR3 DNA reads TGCGCCAGCAGCTGGAAGGGGGAAAAGGATGAAGCTTTCTTT. The full variable domain, with the rest looked up from reference TRBV5-1 and TRBJ1-1, is KAGVTQTPRYLIKTRGQQVTLSCSPISGHRSVSWYQQTPGQGLQFLFEYFSETQRNKGNFPGRFSGRQFSNSRSEMNVSTLELGDSALYLCASSWKGEKDEAFFGQGTRLTVV.

This clone was detected once. The chain carries TRBV5-1 and TRBJ2-3, with TRBD2 matching 13 bases. The CDR3 runs 16 residues. Trimming at V came to 4 bases and at J to 2 bases, leaving 4 bases not matched to a gene. Per germline, CDR1 SGHRS and CDR2 YFSETQ. CDR3 sequence (DNA): TGCGCCAGCAGCAAAGGGACTAGCGGGGCCACAGATACGCAGTATTTT. Encoded protein: CASSKGTSGATDTQYF. The variable domain in full, with the rest retrieved from reference TRBV5-1 and TRBJ2-3, is KAGVTQTPRYLIKTRGQQVTLSCSPISGHRSVSWYQQTPGQGLQFLFEYFSETQRNKGNFPGRFSGRQFSNSRSEMNVSTLELGDSALYLCASSKGTSGATDTQYFGPGTRLTVL.

The chain has TRBV2 and TRBJ1-2, with D possibly TRBD1 on 5 matching bases. Trimming stripped 1 base from V and 7 bases from J, with 16 bases between. There are 15 residues in the CDR3. Germline V gives CDR1 SNHLY, CDR2 FYNNEI. The DNA of the CDR3 is TGTGCCAGCAGTGAAGGGGATCAGGGTCTGCGTGGCTACACCTTC. It specifies CASSEGDQGLRGYTF.

The chain recombines TRBV5-6 with TRBJ2-5; D gene uncertain. The CDR3 totals 13 residues. V gave up 1 base and J gave up 4 bases, with 8 bases separating them. Germline loops: CDR1 SGHDT, CDR2 YYEEEE. CDR3 protein: CASSLSSGETQYF. CDR3 sequence (DNA): TGTGCCAGCAGCTTGTCTAGTGGAGAGACCCAGTACTTC.

For this clone: The same CDR3 can be traced to other DNA sequences in this sample. The J gene is TRBJ2-7, the V gene TRBV12-5, with D maybe TRBD2 (6 bases). The CDR3 is 13 amino acids. The ends were cut back, 1 base at V and 4 bases at J, with 8 bases in the middle. The germline V gene encodes CDR1 LGHNT and CDR2 FRNRAP. CDR3 loop: CASGLAGGYEQYF. Written as DNA, the CDR3 is TGTGCTAGTGGTTTGGCTGGGGGGTACGAGCAGTACTTC.

The rearrangement joins TRBV23-1 to TRBJ2-7, with D unclear. TRBV23-1 is marked as an open reading frame, function uncertain. CDR3 length: 14 amino acids. V gave up 6 bases and J gave up 2 bases, with 14 bases separating them. As DNA, the CDR3 is TGCGCCAGCAGCCCTACTGGGCTGACCTACGAGCAGTACTTC. Amino acid sequence: CASSPTGLTYEQYF.

The chain is built from TRBV19 and TRBJ1-4, with 12 bases matching TRBD1. Germline V CDR1 and CDR2: LNHDA, SQIVND (reference sequence). The CDR3 has 17 amino acids. The trim removed 5 bases at V and 4 bases at J, leaving 8 bases unmatched. The CDR3 DNA reads TGTGCCAGTAGTCCCCGGGACAGGGGGCGAGATAATGAAAAACTGTTTTTT. Translation: CASSPRDRGRDNEKLFF.